This is a list of T cell receptor beta chains from one sample in a study of CD8+ T cells in alopecia areata. Clones were read by immunoSEQ multiplex PCR, and TCRdb kept only the in-frame ones, dropping some. The table has about 190,000 clones, roughly three fifths seen once. Source: CD4+ T cells sorted from blood, taken at week 4, from a patient treated with tofacitinib. The receptors were gathered from a human donor with alopecia areata. The CDR3 runs from the conserved cysteine through the conserved F or W. A D gene is named only where the DNA matches it firmly. Clone size is shown for a subset of rows, as once, few, many or a class of expanded clone.

V	D	J	size	CDR3	DNA
TRBV20-1	.	TRBJ1-3	.	CSASYGNTIYF	TGCAGTGCTAGTTATGGAAACACCATATATTTT
TRBV7-9	TRBD1	TRBJ2-5	few	CASTQGQGGETQYF	TGTGCCAGCACCCAGGGACAGGGAGGAGAGACCCAGTACTTC
TRBV30	.	TRBJ1-2	once	CAWSVGGPWGYTF	TGTGCCTGGAGTGTAGGAGGCCCCTGGGGCTACACCTTC
TRBV15	.	TRBJ2-5	few	CATSRAGPGVYF	TGTGCCACCAGCAGAGCTGGACCGGGAGTGTACTTC
TRBV29-1	TRBD2	TRBJ2-5	.	CSVESGASGRIWETQYF	TGCAGCGTGGAGTCCGGAGCTAGCGGGAGGATTTGGGAGACCCAGTACTTC
TRBV7-2	.	TRBJ2-1	once	CASSPKMEQFF	TGTGCCAGCAGCCCGAAGATGGAGCAGTTCTTC
TRBV5-1	.	TRBJ1-5	.	CASSPDRGWPQHF	TGCGCCAGCAGCCCGGACCGGGGGTGGCCCCAGCATTTT
TRBV5-6	.	TRBJ2-1	.	CASSPVPGGGVGNNEQFF	TGTGCCAGCAGCCCCGTTCCCGGTGGCGGGGTGGGGAACAATGAGCAGTTCTTC
TRBV30	.	TRBJ1-2	.	CACNKGLWDGYTF	TGTGCCTGCAACAAGGGGCTATGGGATGGCTACACCTTC
TRBV29-1	.	TRBJ2-5	.	CSVGGIWGARVETQYF	TGCAGCGTTGGAGGAATATGGGGGGCGCGGGTTGAGACCCAGTACTTC
TRBV15	.	TRBJ1-3	.	CATSSAGQSGNTIYF	TGTGCCACCAGCAGTGCAGGACAGTCTGGAAACACCATATATTTT
TRBV9	.	TRBJ2-5	.	CASSGEIGETQYF	TGTGCCAGCAGCGGCGAAATCGGGGAGACCCAGTACTTC
TRBV29-1	.	TRBJ2-1	.	CSVEDTSGITYNEQFF	TGCAGCGTTGAAGATACGTCCGGGATCACCTACAATGAGCAGTTCTTC
TRBV20-1	.	TRBJ2-6	.	CSASGANVLTF	TGCAGTGCTAGTGGAGCCAACGTCCTGACTTTC
TRBV5-1	.	TRBJ1-1	few	CASSFDRGNTEAFF	TGCGCCAGCAGCTTCGATAGGGGGAACACTGAAGCTTTCTTT
TRBV7-2	TRBD2	TRBJ2-3	.	CASSPRGGAARADTQYF	TGTGCCAGCAGCCCACGGGGGGGCGCCGCCCGCGCAGATACGCAGTATTTT
TRBV19	.	TRBJ1-5	.	CASSIAGPAGANQPQHF	TGTGCCAGTAGTATAGCGGGCCCCGCCGGGGCGAATCAGCCCCAGCATTTT
TRBV29-1	TRBD1	TRBJ1-1	many	CSVGTGGAAFF	TGCAGCGTTGGGACAGGGGGCGCAGCTTTCTTT
TRBV5-1	TRBD2	TRBJ2-3	.	CASSGRTSGSKPDTQYF	TGCGCCAGCAGCGGAAGGACTAGCGGGAGCAAGCCAGATACGCAGTATTTT
TRBV10-3	.	TRBJ2-2	.	CAISLGSDNTGELFF	TGTGCCATCAGTCTAGGAAGCGACAACACCGGGGAGCTGTTTTTT
TRBV4-1	.	TRBJ2-3	.	CASRTGTANTDTQYF	TGCGCCAGCAGGACCGGGACGGCAAACACAGATACGCAGTATTTT
TRBV30	TRBD2	TRBJ2-3	.	CAWSPGLASTDTQYF	TGTGCCTGGAGTCCCGGACTAGCAAGCACAGATACGCAGTATTTT
TRBV29-1	.	TRBJ1-1	.	CSVEGAVMGTEAFF	TGCAGCGTTGAAGGTGCAGTCATGGGCACTGAAGCTTTCTTT
TRBV10-3	.	TRBJ2-5	.	CATASAKRTQETQYF	TGTGCCACCGCCAGCGCAAAGCGGACCCAAGAGACCCAGTACTTC
TRBV29-1	.	TRBJ2-3	.	CSSEDTQYF	TGCAGCTCGGAAGATACGCAGTATTTT
TRBV27	.	TRBJ1-5	once	CASSWGGSSQPQHF	TGTGCCAGCAGTTGGGGAGGGAGCAGTCAGCCCCAGCATTTT
TRBV29-1	TRBD2	TRBJ2-7	.	CSVFSGTSYEQYF	TGCAGCGTTTTTAGCGGGACCTCCTACGAGCAGTACTTC
TRBV25-1	.	TRBJ1-1	.	CASSPGAPTEAFF	TGTGCCAGCAGCCCGGGGGCGCCGACTGAAGCTTTCTTT
TRBV30	TRBD1	TRBJ1-1	few	CAWKTGRNTEAFF	TGTGCCTGGAAGACAGGGAGGAACACTGAAGCTTTCTTT
TRBV30	.	TRBJ2-6	.	CAWSVINGANVLTF	TGTGCCTGGAGTGTAATAAACGGGGCCAACGTCCTGACTTTC
TRBV25-1	TRBD1	TRBJ1-2	.	CASSASNQGVNYGYTF	TGTGCCAGCAGCGCATCCAACCAGGGGGTCAACTATGGCTACACCTTC
TRBV6-6	.	TRBJ1-2	few	CASTAGTANYGYTF	TGTGCCAGCACTGCAGGGACCGCGAACTATGGCTACACCTTC
TRBV30	.	TRBJ1-2	.	CAWSSGTPHGYTF	TGTGCCTGGAGTTCCGGGACGCCCCATGGGTACACCTTC
TRBV5-1	TRBD2	TRBJ2-1	few	CASSLVAGGPNEQFF	TGCGCCAGCAGCTTGGTAGCGGGAGGGCCCAATGAGCAGTTCTTC
TRBV5-1	.	TRBJ1-1	.	CASSFGTERFAFF	TGCGCCAGCAGCTTCGGGACCGAACGCTTTGCTTTCTTT
TRBV5-1	.	TRBJ2-7	.	CASNPESSYEQYF	TGCGCCAGCAATCCCGAGAGCTCCTACGAGCAGTACTTC
TRBV6-5	.	TRBJ2-7	few	CASSPRRGQTYEQYF	TGTGCCAGCAGTCCCCGGCGGGGGCAAACCTACGAGCAGTACTTC
TRBV6-6	TRBD1	TRBJ2-1	.	CASSYRGPYNEQFF	TGTGCCAGCAGTTATAGGGGGCCCTACAATGAGCAGTTCTTC